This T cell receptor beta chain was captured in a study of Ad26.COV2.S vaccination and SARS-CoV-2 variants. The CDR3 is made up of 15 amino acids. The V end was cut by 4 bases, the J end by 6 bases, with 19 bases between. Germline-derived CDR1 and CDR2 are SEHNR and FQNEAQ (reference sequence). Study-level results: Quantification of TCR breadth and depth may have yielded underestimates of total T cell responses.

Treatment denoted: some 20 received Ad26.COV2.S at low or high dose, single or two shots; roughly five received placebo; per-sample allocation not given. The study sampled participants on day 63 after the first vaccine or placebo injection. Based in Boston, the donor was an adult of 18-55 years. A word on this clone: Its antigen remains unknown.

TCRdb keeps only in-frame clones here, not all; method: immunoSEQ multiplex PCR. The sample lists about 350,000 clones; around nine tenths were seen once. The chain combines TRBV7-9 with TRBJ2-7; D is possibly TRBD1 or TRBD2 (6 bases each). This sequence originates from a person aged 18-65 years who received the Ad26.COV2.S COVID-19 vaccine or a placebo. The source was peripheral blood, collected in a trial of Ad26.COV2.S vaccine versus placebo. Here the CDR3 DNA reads TGTGCCAGCAGCTATCCAGGGGACTTGGGGTTCGAGCAGTACTTC. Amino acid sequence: CASSYPGDLGFEQYF.